The present TCR beta chain was sequenced within a study of monozygotic twins with inflammatory bowel disease. Whole-study findings and limits: Varied immunosuppressive treatments among patients may have increased repertoire variability. IBD-affected twins scored below their healthy co-twins in TCRbeta diversity (inverse Simpson).

This CDR3 has 14 residues. Details on this clonotype: The antigen remains unidentified.

Reprocessing the 5' RACE reads, TCRdb reports a single entry for every CDR3 protein and omits DNA. The sample data list under 200,000 distinct CDR3 sequences. Each donor supplied under 3 ml of blood. Whole-blood total RNA was extracted without T cell sorting. The sequence was obtained from a human donor with ulcerative colitis or Crohn's disease, or a healthy co-twin of an affected twin (not recorded which). The rearrangement links TRBV12-3 or TRBV12-4 to TRBJ2-5. Sequenced material: blood. The CDR3 protein is CASSLVNRKETQYF.